The clone carrying this TCR beta chain was seen just once. CDR3 length equals 13 residues. Trimming took 4 bases from V and 13 from J, leaving 19 bases between them. Looked up from germline, CDR1 is LGHDT and CDR2 is YNNKEL (reference sequence). This record belongs to a study of blood T cell repertoires in COVID-19. On the study more broadly: Spain, Italy and the United States supplied samples that represented acute and convalescent COVID-19. PBMCs, B-cell-depleted T cells, or T cells provided the cDNA or gDNA that made up the material.

The authors' processing: Reference gene primer amplification yielded estimated nucleated cell counts. Repertoires were generated with immunoSEQ multiplex PCR, while TCRdb's copy carries only in-frame clones and drops some. V, J and clone size derive from that table, while D and trimming were established from the DNA sequence. The table shows fewer than 120,000 clones, with around 90% occurring only once. Sample: peripheral blood. The chain employs TRBV3-1 (or the pseudogene TRBV3-2) and TRBJ1-2; weak D call: TRBD1 (5 bases). The sequence was collected from a woman in her forties or fifties with acute or convalescent COVID-19. In DNA form, the CDR3 reads TGTGCCAGCAGCCTCCGACAGTCGGCTGGCCTCACCTTC. Translated, it gives CASSLRQSAGLTF.